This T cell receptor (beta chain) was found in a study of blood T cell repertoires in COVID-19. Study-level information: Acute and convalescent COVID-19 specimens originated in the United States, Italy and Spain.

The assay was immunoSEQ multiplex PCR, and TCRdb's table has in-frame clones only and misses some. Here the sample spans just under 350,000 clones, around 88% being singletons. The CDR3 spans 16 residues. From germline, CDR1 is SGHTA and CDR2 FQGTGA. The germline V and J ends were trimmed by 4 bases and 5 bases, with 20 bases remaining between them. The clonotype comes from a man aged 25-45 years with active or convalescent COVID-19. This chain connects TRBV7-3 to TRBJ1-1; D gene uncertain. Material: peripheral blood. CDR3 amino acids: CASSSLPGPSGTEAFF. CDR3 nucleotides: TGTGCCAGCAGCTCATTACCGGGCCCCTCGGGGACTGAAGCTTTCTTT.